Sequencing of this T cell receptor (beta chain) was carried out in a study of HIV-infected patients and healthy controls. cDNA was made from about 500 ng RNA using alpha and beta constant primers. Separate chain-specific third strand synthesis with multiplexing indices produced the alpha and beta libraries. In TCRdb, the 5' RACE reads were re-called with MiXCR into one record per CDR3 protein. The sample carries 13,000 or so distinct CDR3 sequences, roughly a tenth recorded once. This clonotype was counted ten times or more. Its antigen remains unknown. The V gene lost 6 bases and the J gene lost 3 bases, with 8 bases spanning the gap. The CDR3 runs to 13 residues. The V gene's germline CDR1 is MNHNS and CDR2 SASEGT. Regarding the study as a whole: HIV-associated CDR3 frequencies dropped significantly during therapy; CMV-associated ones, mostly rising, changed nonsignificantly.

The repertoire came from unfractionated whole blood and reflected all unsorted peripheral T cells. The chain links TRBV6-1 to TRBJ1-4; TRBD1 might be the D (5 bases). The receptor comes from an adult in good health. Source material: blood. The CDR3 loop is CASRETANEKLFF. CDR3 sequence (DNA): TGTGCCAGCAGAGAGACAGCTAATGAAAAACTGTTTTTT.